A single sample is the source of the 24 T cell receptor beta chains below, sequenced in a study of T-cell memory formation after mild COVID-19. One entry per CDR3 protein results from TCRdb running MiXCR on the 5' RACE reads. The sample records 210,000 or so distinct CDR3 sequences, over 9.5% being singletons. The sample taken for sequencing was PBMCs or a T cell subset sorted from them (not recorded which). The receptors shown here come from a man aged 18 to 29 who had mild COVID-19 (a few samples of this study predate the infection). Cell type and time point are not known.

This clonotype has just a few counts. The DNA of the CDR3 is TGCAGCGCCCCGGGACAGGCGATCTCCTACGAGCAGTACGTC. Translating it yields CSAPGQAISYEQYV. J is TRBJ2-7 and V is TRBV29-1, with 8 nucleotides matching TRBD1. The CDR3 totals 14 residues. Germline CDR1 reads SQVTM; CDR2 reads ANQGSEA. The V segment lost 7 bases and the J segment 0 bases; nucleotides outside the gene matches: 8.

In this sample, this clonotype turned up a few times. The chain combines TRBV7-9 with TRBJ1-5; D unresolved. V was pared by 3 bases and J by 7 bases, with 13 bases between. This CDR3 comprises 14 residues. Germline-derived CDR1 and CDR2 are SEHNR and FQNEAQ (reference sequence). This chain's CDR3 is CASSFGFGEQPQHF. The CDR3, as DNA: TGTGCCAGCAGCTTCGGGTTTGGGGAGCAGCCCCAGCATTTT.

The chain links TRBV5-1 to TRBJ2-7; TRBD2 matches at 13 bases. V was pared by 7 bases and J by 0 bases, with 10 bases of the junction left unmatched. The V gene's germline CDR1 is SGHRS and CDR2 YFSETQ. The CDR3 has 17 residues. The CDR3 loop reads CASRLTSGGAPSYEQYF. CDR3 DNA sequence: TGCGCCAGCCGCCTAACTAGCGGGGGGGCCCCCTCCTACGAGCAGTACTTC.

This clonotype was observed a few times. CDR3 sequence reads: CASSPDAGSYNEQFF. As DNA, the CDR3 is TGTGCCAGCAGCCCCGACGCGGGAAGTTACAATGAGCAGTTCTTC. The chain has TRBV5-4 and TRBJ2-1, with D perhaps TRBD2 (6 bases). The germline V gene encodes CDR1 SGHNT and CDR2 YYREEE (reference sequence). CDR3 size: 15 residues. V shed 4 bases and J shed 4 bases, with 15 bases lying between them.

The chain carries TRBV12-3 or TRBV12-4 and TRBJ2-3; 13 bases match TRBD2. V lost 3 bases to trimming and J lost 3 bases; unmatched junction nucleotides: 6. The CDR3 has 17 amino acids. The CDR3 DNA is TGTGCCAGCAGTTTTGGTACTAGCGGGGGGGCTACAGATACGCAGTATTTT. It yields the protein CASSFGTSGGATDTQYF.

This clonotype was seen ten or more times. A read error may account for a junction end that differs from germline. The rearrangement links TRBV7-7 to TRBJ1-1; a weak D match, TRBD1 (5 bases). Germline CDR1 reads SSHAT; CDR2 reads FNYEAQ (reference sequence). The CDR3 length is 13 residues. CDR3 in amino acids: CASSLGLDTEAFF. The CDR3 coding sequence is TGTGCTAGCAGCTTGGGGCTCGACACTGAAGCTTTCTTT. The complete variable domain, with remaining parts taken from reference TRBV7-7 and TRBJ1-1, reads GAGVSQSPRYKVTKRGQDVTLRCDPISSHATLYWYQQALGQGPEFLTYFNYEAQPDKSGLPSDRFSAERPEGSISTLTIQRTEQRDSAMYRCASSLGLDTEAFFGQGTRLTVV.

This clonotype was detected many times. This rearrangement joins TRBV20-1 to TRBJ1-6; 8 nucleotides align to TRBD1. V lost 6 bases and J lost 10; bases outside the gene matches: 17. Germline values: CDR1 DFQATT, CDR2 SNEGSKA (reference sequence). The CDR3 loop spans 16 amino acids. For the CDR3, the DNA is TGCAGTGCCTTTTCCCGACAGGGGATGAGTTGGTCACCCCTCCACTTT. Encoded protein: CSAFSRQGMSWSPLHF.

By sample fraction, this clonotype is medium-sized. The chain combines TRBV7-3 with TRBJ2-5, with 8 bases fitting TRBD2. Germline-derived CDR1 and CDR2 are SGHTA and FQGTGA. This CDR3 comprises 14 residues. J gave up 5 bases and V 5 bases, and 7 bases lay outside the gene matches. The DNA for the CDR3 is TGTGCCAGCAGCCCGGGGGGGCCCTTGGAGACCCAGTACTTC. This codes for CASSPGGPLETQYF.

The chain links TRBV5-1 to TRBJ1-5; perhaps TRBD1 as D (5 bases). V was clipped by 4 bases and J by 5 bases, with 7 bases between them. CDR3 length: 12 residues. Germline CDR1 reads SGHRS; CDR2 reads YFSETQ. The CDR3 reads CASSETDQPQHF. In nucleotides, the CDR3 is TGCGCCAGCAGCGAGACAGATCAGCCCCAGCATTTT.

This clonotype has a handful of counts. This chain links TRBV24-1 with TRBJ2-2; the D call may be TRBD1 or TRBD2 (5 bases each). Deletions cut 9 bases from V and 1 base from J, with 8 bases between. CDR3 length: 13 amino acids. Germline V gene lookup returns CDR1 KGHDR and CDR2 SFDVKD. The CDR3 DNA sequence: TGTGCCACCGGGGACGAGAACACCGGGGAGCTGTTTTTT. This translates into CATGDENTGELFF.

This clonotype has ten or more counts. One junction end disagrees with the germline gene, perhaps due to a read error. V and J are TRBV20-1 and TRBJ1-6, with unresolved D. The CDR3 extends over 11 amino acids. The germline V gene has CDR1 DFQATT and CDR2 SNEGSKA (reference sequence). The CDR3 DNA sequence: TGCAGTGCTAGACTCAATGGGCAGCTAACCTTT. It is translated as CSARLNGQLTF.

In this sample, this clonotype turned up many times. The chain recombines TRBV5-1 with TRBJ2-7; TRBD2 is a possible D gene (5 bases). Germline values: CDR1 SGHRS, CDR2 YFSETQ. The CDR3 is 16 residues long. Trimming removed 0 bases at V and 3 bases at J, with 16 bases between. The CDR3 here is CASSLVSGEGIYEQYF. The CDR3 DNA sequence: TGCGCCAGCAGCTTGGTGTCCGGGGAAGGGATCTACGAGCAGTACTTC.

The chain uses TRBV11-2 and TRBJ1-5; 7 nucleotides match TRBD1. Per germline, CDR1 SGHAT and CDR2 FQNNGV. With V trimmed by 5 bases and J by 6 bases, 7 bases remained unmatched. This CDR3 is built from 14 residues. DNA of the CDR3: TGTGCCAGCAGCCAAGGGGCAGGGGGTCAGCCCCAGCATTTT. Protein: CASSQGAGGQPQHF.

The rearrangement links TRBV12-3 or TRBV12-4 to TRBJ2-3; D remains ambiguous. V was cut by 8 bases and J by 2 bases, with 11 bases left in between. The CDR3 is 13 residues long. CDR3 region: CASGIGPTDTQYF. The CDR3 DNA reads TGTGCCAGCGGAATCGGGCCCACAGATACGCAGTATTTT.

The J gene is TRBJ1-2, the V gene TRBV3-1; D remains unclear. Germline CDR1 is LGHDT and CDR2 is YNNKEL (reference sequence). This CDR3 region has 14 residues. The V end lost 1 base, the J end lost 3 bases, and 9 bases lay between the germline ends. This chain's CDR3 is CASSQVGDDYGYTF. DNA of the CDR3: TGTGCCAGCAGCCAAGTGGGAGACGACTATGGCTACACCTTC.

This clonotype was counted many times. This rearrangement joins TRBV29-1 to TRBJ2-5; D is uncertain. Trimming took 2 bases from V and 4 from J, leaving 8 bases between them. This CDR3 contains 12 residues. Per the germline V gene, CDR1 is SQVTM and CDR2 is ANQGSEA. CDR3 nucleotide sequence: TGCAGCGTTGAACGCGGTGGAGAGACCCAGTACTTC. It translates to CSVERGGETQYF.

This clonotype was seen only a few times. This chain uses TRBV4-1 with TRBJ2-7; D is ambiguous. V was trimmed by 1 base and J by 7 bases, leaving 11 bases between them. The CDR3 length is 13 residues. The germline V gene encodes CDR1 MGHRA and CDR2 YSYEKL. The CDR3 DNA reads as TGCGCCAGCAGCCAAGCCATCTGGAGTGAGCAGTACGTC. Protein sequence: CASSQAIWSEQYV.

In its sample, this clonotype was seen a few times. This chain connects TRBV5-1 to TRBJ1-4; no clear D gene. Germline CDR1 reads SGHRS; CDR2 reads YFSETQ. With 4 bases removed from V and 10 bases from J, the gap between germline ends came to 17 bases. The CDR3 is 14 residues long. CDR3 DNA sequence: TGCGCCAGCAGCGTCGGCCAGCCGGAGGGAAAACTGTTTTTT. Encoded protein: CASSVGQPEGKLFF.

This chain connects TRBV6-2 or TRBV6-3 to TRBJ2-5; no reliable D call. Germline-derived CDR1 and CDR2 are MNHEY and SVGEGT. This CDR3 has 13 residues. The V end was cut by 7 bases, the J end by 1 base, with 10 bases between. The CDR3 sequence is CASTPLGQETQYF. DNA of the CDR3: TGTGCCAGCACCCCTTTGGGCCAAGAGACCCAGTACTTC.

The CDR3 region is CASSEGWGREQYF. CDR3 bases: TGTGCCAGCAGCGAGGGGTGGGGCAGAGAGCAGTACTTC. This sequence joins TRBV9 and TRBJ2-7; possibly TRBD1 for D (5 bases). The CDR3 totals 13 residues. The germline CDR1 and CDR2 sequences are SGDLS and YYNGEE. V dropped 3 bases and J dropped 7 bases, with 14 bases sitting between them.

This clonotype was found a few times. V is TRBV20-1 and J is TRBJ1-2; the match to TRBD1 covers 8 bases. Germline V gene lookup returns CDR1 DFQATT and CDR2 SNEGSKA (reference sequence). The trim removed 5 bases at V and 3 bases at J, leaving 8 bases unmatched. CDR3 length equals 14 residues. CDR3 sequence reads: CSAWVTGVDYGYTF. As DNA, the CDR3 is TGCAGTGCTTGGGTGACAGGGGTCGACTATGGCTACACCTTC.

This clonotype was seen more than once but under ten times. The chain uses TRBV20-1 and TRBJ2-2; D unresolved. The germline CDR1 and CDR2 sequences are DFQATT and SNEGSKA (reference sequence). The CDR3 spans 15 residues. V was cut by 0 bases and J by 1 base, with 9 bases left in between. The CDR3 region is CSARDEPLNTGELFF. In DNA form, the CDR3 reads TGCAGTGCTAGAGATGAGCCGCTGAACACCGGGGAGCTGTTTTTT.

V gene TRBV24-1 combines with J gene TRBJ2-1; TRBD2 might be the D (6 bases). The CDR3 runs 17 residues. Germline V lookup: CDR1 KGHDR, CDR2 SFDVKD. The germline V and J ends were trimmed by 2 bases and 2 bases, with 15 bases remaining between them. The CDR3 DNA follows: TGTGCCACCAGTGATTCGGGAGCAGGCGGCACCTACAATGAGCAGTTCTTC. As protein: CATSDSGAGGTYNEQFF.

The rearrangement links TRBV5-1 to TRBJ2-2; the D is unclear. The length of the CDR3 is 15 residues. V lost 7 bases and J 8 bases, leaving 21 bases between the germline ends. From germline, CDR1 is SGHRS and CDR2 YFSETQ. The CDR3 sequence: CASVLTVPPSGELFF. As DNA, the CDR3 is TGCGCCAGCGTCCTCACGGTTCCACCATCGGGGGAGCTGTTTTTT.